The 27 T cell receptor beta chains presented below share a single source sample, sequenced in a study of graft-versus-host responses after intestinal transplantation listed by TCRdb under 2021. Libraries were made using the immunoSEQ multiplex PCR assay. TCRdb took this table from immuneACCESS and kept in-frame rearrangements with V and J called. Such tables lack part of the clones; where checked against another copy, unresolved V genes explain under half of the gap, and the rest is unexplained. This sample lists 80,000 or so clones; 92% were detected once. 0.65% to 0.75% of the sample lies in the top ten. The sequencing here drew on PBMCs, taken 98 days after intestinal transplantation. The receptors here all came from a human patient who received an intestinal transplant, so some T cells may come from the graft donor.

This chain links TRBV5-1 with TRBJ1-6; TRBD1 aligns across 11 bases. The CDR3 loop spans 14 amino acids. V was clipped by 3 bases and J by 10 bases; unmatched bases: 3. Germline V lookup: CDR1 SGHRS, CDR2 YFSETQ. CDR3 coding DNA: TGCGCCAGCAGCTGGGGGACAGGGGGATCACCCCTCCACTTT. Protein sequence: CASSWGTGGSPLHF.

The V and J genes are TRBV4-1 and TRBJ1-4, with unresolved D. The CDR3 is made up of 15 amino acids. CDR1 and CDR2 (germline): MGHRA, YSYEKL. V was trimmed by 1 base and J by 8 bases, leaving 14 bases between them. The CDR3 here is CASSQAPGSYEKLFF. The CDR3 DNA is TGCGCCAGCAGCCAAGCCCCGGGTTCTTACGAAAAACTGTTTTTT.

This chain joins TRBV11-2 and TRBJ2-1; 9 nucleotides agree with TRBD2. After removal of 1 base from V and 4 bases from J, the junction contained 5 bases not matched to a gene. The germline V gene encodes CDR1 SGHAT and CDR2 FQNNGV. This CDR3 is 16 amino acids long. The CDR3 nucleotides are TGTGCCAGCAGCTTAGGACTAGCGGAGTTTTACAATGAGCAGTTCTTC. Translating it yields CASSLGLAEFYNEQFF.

Concerning this clone: At the DNA level, this CDR3 is encoded by other sequences in the same sample as well. V is TRBV21-1 and J is TRBJ1-4; the table's D gene call, TRBD1, was not cross checked with the DNA. TRBV21-1 is a pseudogene segment. The CDR3 extends over 16 amino acids. CDR3 amino acids: CASSYFRDRACEKLFF. CDR3 sequence (DNA): TGCGCCAGCAGCTATTTCCGGGACAGGGCGTGCGAAAAACTGTTTTTT.

J is TRBJ2-7 and V is TRBV11-2; tentatively, D is TRBD1 (6 bases). The V and J ends lost 4 bases and 4 bases respectively, with 14 bases between them. There are 14 residues in the CDR3. CDR1 and CDR2 from the germline V gene are SGHAT and FQNNGV. Written as DNA, the CDR3 is TGTGCCAGCAGCTATACAGGGAAAGGATACGAGCAGTACTTC. Its protein is CASSYTGKGYEQYF.

This clone was counted a single time. This sequence joins TRBV2 and TRBJ1-2; D not certain. Deletions cut 1 base from V and 0 bases from J, with 9 bases between. The CDR3 totals 15 residues. The germline gives CDR1 SNHLY, CDR2 FYNNEI. This chain's CDR3 is CASSEEGGANYGYTF. For the CDR3, the DNA is TGTGCCAGCAGTGAAGAGGGTGGAGCTAACTATGGCTACACCTTC.

The rearrangement uses TRBV19 and TRBJ2-6; D not certain. CDR1 is LNHDA and CDR2 is SQIVND in the germline V gene (reference sequence). CDR3 length equals 18 residues. V was pared by 2 bases and J by 3 bases, with 17 bases between. The CDR3, as DNA: TGTGCCAGTAGTATAAAGGTTCAGGCAGTAGGTGGGGCCAACGTCCTGACTTTC. This sequence encodes CASSIKVQAVGGANVLTF.

This clone was detected only once. The rearrangement joins TRBV19 to TRBJ1-1; D remains unclear. CDR3 length: 16 amino acids. V lost 2 bases, J lost 7 bases, and 20 bases lay in between. Germline lookup yields CDR1 LNHDA and CDR2 SQIVND (reference sequence). Here the CDR3 DNA reads TGTGCCAGTAGTATAAAACGTCTTATAGGAGGTAATGAAGCTTTCTTT. The encoded protein is CASSIKRLIGGNEAFF.

The V call is TRBV11-2, the J call TRBJ2-5, with D possibly TRBD2 on 5 matching bases. Per germline, CDR1 SGHAT and CDR2 FQNNGV. The CDR3 is made up of 14 amino acids. With 8 bases removed from V and 2 bases from J, the gap between germline ends came to 15 bases. The CDR3 coding sequence is TGTGCCAGCGCCGAGGGTGACTGGCAAGAGACCCAGTACTTC. Translating gives CASAEGDWQETQYF.

The chain joins TRBV7-2 to TRBJ2-2; the match to TRBD2 covers 8 bases. Trimming cost V 5 bases and J 4 bases; bases outside gene matches: 6. The CDR3 spans 15 residues. Per the germline V gene, CDR1 is SGHTA and CDR2 is FQGNSA. The CDR3 protein is CASSPWGTSTGELFF. CDR3 DNA sequence: TGTGCCAGCAGCCCATGGGGGACTAGCACCGGGGAGCTGTTTTTT. Full variable domain (remainder filled in from reference TRBV7-2 and TRBJ2-2): GAGVSQSPSNKVTEKGKDVELRCDPISGHTALYWYRQSLGQGLEFLIYFQGNSAPDKSGLPSDRFSAERTGGSVSTLTIQRTQQEDSAVYLCASSPWGTSTGELFFGEGSRLTVL.

This clone was observed a single time. The chain links TRBV10-3 to TRBJ2-3, with no clear D. Deletions cut 11 bases from V and 0 bases from J, with 6 bases between. Looked up from germline, CDR1 is ENHRY and CDR2 is SYGVKD. This CDR3 comprises 11 residues. The CDR3 DNA reads as TGTGCCCCCGACAGCACAGATACGCAGTATTTT. It is translated as CAPDSTDTQYF.

The chain recombines TRBV10-3 with TRBJ2-1; 7 nucleotides match TRBD2. This CDR3 has 14 residues. Trimming removed 11 bases from V and 5 bases from J; junction bases left unmatched: 12. Germline V gene lookup returns CDR1 ENHRY and CDR2 SYGVKD. CDR3 protein: CASHPTSDNNEQFF. The CDR3 DNA follows: TGTGCCTCCCACCCCACTAGCGATAACAATGAGCAGTTCTTC.

The chain links TRBV13 to TRBJ2-3; 13 bases are shared with TRBD2. Germline V gene lookup returns CDR1 PRHDT and CDR2 FYEKMQ (reference sequence). This CDR3 spans 17 amino acids. V shed 5 bases and J 7 bases; nucleotides not matched to a gene: 12. The CDR3 DNA follows: TGTGCCAGCAGCCAACCCCCACTAGCGGGGGGGCGGAATACGCAGTATTTT. Encoded protein: CASSQPPLAGGRNTQYF.

This sequence joins TRBV6-4 and TRBJ1-1, with TRBD1 matching over 7 bases. The CDR3 extends over 18 amino acids. CDR1 is MRHNA and CDR2 is SNTAGT in the germline V gene. The J segment lost 4 bases and the V segment lost 7 bases, leaving 21 bases of the junction unmatched. CDR3 residues: CASNDPPRDRAGCTEAFF. In DNA, the CDR3 is TGTGCCAGCAACGACCCTCCCAGAGACAGGGCCGGGTGCACTGAAGCTTTCTTT.

V gene TRBV4-1 combines with J gene TRBJ1-5, with 7 bases aligning to TRBD1. CDR1 and CDR2 (germline): MGHRA, YSYEKL. CDR3 length equals 14 residues. V trimming: 0 bases; J trimming: 9 bases; junction bases outside the gene matches: 5. The CDR3 reads CASSQDRGLTPQHF. Written as DNA, the CDR3 is TGCGCCAGCAGCCAAGACAGGGGGTTGACGCCCCAGCATTTT.

The chain combines TRBV28 with TRBJ1-5; TRBD1 matches at 9 bases. CDR3 length: 15 amino acids. J gave up 4 bases and V 5 bases, and 6 bases lay outside the gene matches. Germline lookup yields CDR1 MDHEN and CDR2 SYDVKM. In nucleotides, the CDR3 is TGTGCCAGCAGTACCCCCGGGACAGGGAATCAGCCCCAGCATTTT. Its protein product is CASSTPGTGNQPQHF. The variable domain in full, completed from reference TRBV28 and TRBJ1-5, reads DVKVTQSSRYLVKRTGEKVFLECVQDMDHENMFWYRQDPGLGLRLIYFSYDVKMKEKGDIPEGYSVSREKKERFSLILESASTNQTSMYLCASSTPGTGNQPQHFGDGTRLSIL.

The V and J genes are TRBV29-1 and TRBJ1-1; D gene uncertain. V was pared by 1 base and J by 0 bases, with 3 bases between. The CDR3 runs 12 residues. CDR1 is SQVTM, CDR2 ANQGSEA, per germline. The CDR3 bases are TGCAGCGTTGAAGGATTGAACACTGAAGCTTTCTTT. This codes for CSVEGLNTEAFF. Based on the CDR3 plus reference TRBV29-1 and TRBJ1-1, the full variable domain is SAVISQKPSRDICQRGTSLTIQCQVDSQVTMMFWYRQQPGQSLTLIATANQGSEATYESGFVIDKFPISRPNLTFSTLTVSNMSPEDSSIYLCSVEGLNTEAFFGQGTRLTVV.

Turning to this clone: The sample has other DNA sequences that encode this CDR3 too. The rearrangement links TRBV18 to TRBJ2-5, with TRBD1 identical over 8 bases. J was trimmed by 2 bases and V by 1 base; bases with no gene match: 0. Germline CDR1 KGHSH, CDR2 LQKENI. The CDR3 consists of 14 residues. The CDR3 DNA sequence: TGTGCCAGCTCACCACGACAGGGGCAAGAGACCCAGTACTTC. It is translated as CASSPRQGQETQYF.

This chain uses TRBV9 with TRBJ2-3; possible D gene TRBD2, 7 bases. The CDR3 loop spans 15 amino acids. Germline V gene data show CDR1 as SGDLS and CDR2 as YYNGEE. Trimming removed 0 bases from V and 2 bases from J, with 10 bases in between. As DNA, the CDR3 is TGTGCCAGCAGCGTAGGGGCGGGGGCCACAGATACGCAGTATTTT. Translation: CASSVGAGATDTQYF. The full variable domain, in which reference TRBV9 and TRBJ2-3 provide the parts outside the CDR3, is DSGVTQTPKHLITATGQRVTLRCSPRSGDLSVYWYQQSLDQGLQFLIQYYNGEERAKGNILERFSAQQFPDLHSELNLSSLELGDSALYFCASSVGAGATDTQYFGPGTRLTVL.

This sequence joins TRBV2 and TRBJ2-1; 8 positions match TRBD2. Per the germline V gene, CDR1 is SNHLY and CDR2 is FYNNEI. The CDR3 loop spans 15 amino acids. With V trimmed by 2 bases and J by 7 bases, 7 bases remained unmatched. The DNA of the CDR3 is TGTGCCAGCAGTGAATGGGGGGCTAGCGGGAATGAGCAGTTCTTC. Its translation is CASSEWGASGNEQFF.

The genes are TRBV7-2 and TRBJ2-5, with 8 bases that match TRBD1. V trimming: 5 bases; J trimming: 4 bases; junction bases outside the gene matches: 3. CDR3 length: 13 residues. In germline, CDR1 is SGHTA, CDR2 FQGNSA. This chain's CDR3 is CASSPGGRETQYF. The CDR3, as DNA: TGTGCCAGCAGCCCAGGGGGCAGAGAGACCCAGTACTTC.

This clone has only one observation. V usage is TRBV6-5 and J usage is TRBJ2-5; D may be TRBD2 (6 bases). This CDR3 comprises 14 residues. V gave up 8 bases and J gave up 5 bases, with 18 bases separating them. Per the germline V gene, CDR1 is MNHEY and CDR2 is SVGAGI. CDR3 sequence reads: CASHRDSLGETQYF. The DNA for the CDR3 is TGTGCCAGCCACCGGGACTCCCTAGGGGAGACCCAGTACTTC.

The rearrangement links TRBV6-5 to TRBJ1-2; a possible D gene is TRBD1 (6 bases). The germline V gene encodes CDR1 MNHEY and CDR2 SVGAGI. This CDR3 comprises 13 residues. Trimming took 6 bases from V and 4 from J, leaving 12 bases between them. The CDR3 nucleotides read TGTGCCAGCAGCTCCGGGGGCGGCTATGGCTACACCTTC. Translating it yields CASSSGGGYGYTF.

This clone has a single count. The chain combines TRBV6-5 with TRBJ1-5; TRBD1 agrees at 10 bases. The V gene's germline CDR1 is MNHEY and CDR2 SVGAGI. The CDR3 consists of 12 residues. The trim removed 8 bases at V and 7 bases at J, leaving 2 bases unmatched. This CDR3 reads CASGTGDQPQHF. The DNA for the CDR3 is TGTGCCAGCGGGACAGGGGACCAGCCCCAGCATTTT.

This clone was observed once. This chain links TRBV6-1 with TRBJ1-5; no firm D call. The V and J ends lost 11 bases and 2 bases respectively, with 16 bases between them. Germline V gives CDR1 MNHNS, CDR2 SASEGT. CDR3 length: 14 amino acids. In DNA, the CDR3 is TGTGCCCTTAACGTCGCATACGGCAATCAGCCCCAGCATTTT. This sequence encodes CALNVAYGNQPQHF.

This clone occurred once. J is TRBJ2-4 and V is TRBV2, with D perhaps matching TRBD1 (6 bases). The germline V gene has CDR1 SNHLY and CDR2 FYNNEI. The CDR3 runs to 17 residues. Between the trimmed V and J ends, which lost 8 bases and 4 bases, there was a span of 24 bases. The CDR3 nucleotides are TGTGCCAGCGGCTTGTTCGGCTGGGGGCAGGGAAAAAACATTCAGTACTTC. It specifies CASGLFGWGQGKNIQYF.

This rearrangement joins TRBV21-1 to TRBJ2-1; the D call in the table, TRBD2, was not verified against the DNA. TRBV21-1 is tagged as a pseudogene. This CDR3 has 14 amino acids. The DNA for the CDR3 is TGTGCCAGCAGCCCTCGGGGACTCAACAATGAGCAGTTCTTC. It codes for CASSPRGLNNEQFF.